These T cell receptor beta chains were read from a single sample in a study of T cells expressing NK-cell markers. With the 5' RACE reads reprocessed, TCRdb shows one record per CDR3 protein and no DNA. In all, the sample yields 550,000 or so distinct CDR3 sequences. The sequenced sample was blood T cells: a sorted CD56 or NKG2C T cell subset, CD4+ or CD8+ T cells, or bulk PBMC T cells (not recorded which). Receptors originate from a man between 18 and 35 years old in good health. The CDR3 runs from the conserved cysteine through the conserved F or W. Fields, in order: V gene, J gene, CDR3 protein.

TRBV4-3,TRBJ2-5,CASSQYGFSGETQYF
TRBV6-2/TRBV6-3,TRBJ2-1,CASSRQGVAYNEQFF
TRBV4-3,TRBJ2-3,CASSQDRVDPRTDTQYF
TRBV20-1,TRBJ2-3,CSAREPRLAGVMFVKDTQYF
TRBV20-1,TRBJ1-5,CSARDEWNYGNQPQHF
TRBV6-5,TRBJ2-3,CASSSGDALKETQYF
TRBV5-1,TRBJ1-2,CASSLVLNYGYTF
TRBV7-2,TRBJ1-5,CASSLVERDSQPQHF
TRBV27,TRBJ1-1,CASSSRTGGTEAFF
TRBV20-1,TRBJ2-3,CSALSTASTDTQYF
TRBV12-3/TRBV12-4,TRBJ1-2,CASTIGQGVYGYTF